The T cell receptor (beta chain) under discussion was sequenced for a study of T cells in localized non-small cell lung cancer. Only in-frame clones appear in the TCRdb table, and some are missing; sequencing was by immunoSEQ multiplex PCR. Of approximately 15,000 clones in the sample, 90% were seen once. V lost 5 bases, J lost 3 bases, and 0 bases stayed unmatched. Per the germline V gene, CDR1 is MNHNY and CDR2 is SVGAGI (reference sequence). The CDR3 extends over 13 amino acids. This TCR came from a woman aged 40-69 years with stage III lung adenocarcinoma. Sequencing used peripheral blood mononuclear cells, obtained before any cancer treatment. The rearrangement joins TRBV6-6 to TRBJ2-2; 7 nucleotides agree with TRBD1. The CDR3 DNA sequence: TGTGCCAGCAGTGACAGGGACACCGGGGAGCTGTTTTTT. Amino acids: CASSDRDTGELFF.